What follows describes a single T cell receptor (beta chain). The sample originates from a study of blood T cell repertoires in COVID-19. The data were produced by immunoSEQ multiplex PCR, yet TCRdb's version contains in-frame clones alone and is incomplete. Altogether about 200,000 clones are present, around 85% being singletons, with the ten largest covering around 19%. The CDR3 is 13 residues long. Trimming cost V 5 bases and J 4 bases, with 11 bases left between them. Germline V gene lookup returns CDR1 LNHDA and CDR2 SQIVND (reference sequence). Sequencing used PBMCs or T cells enriched from blood (not recorded which). This TCR derives from a man aged 40-55 years who had recovered from COVID-19. The J gene is TRBJ1-1, the V gene TRBV19, with a tentative D call TRBD1 (6 bases). The CDR3 reads CASSAGVSTEAFF. CDR3 coding DNA: TGTGCCAGTAGTGCAGGGGTTAGCACTGAAGCTTTCTTT.